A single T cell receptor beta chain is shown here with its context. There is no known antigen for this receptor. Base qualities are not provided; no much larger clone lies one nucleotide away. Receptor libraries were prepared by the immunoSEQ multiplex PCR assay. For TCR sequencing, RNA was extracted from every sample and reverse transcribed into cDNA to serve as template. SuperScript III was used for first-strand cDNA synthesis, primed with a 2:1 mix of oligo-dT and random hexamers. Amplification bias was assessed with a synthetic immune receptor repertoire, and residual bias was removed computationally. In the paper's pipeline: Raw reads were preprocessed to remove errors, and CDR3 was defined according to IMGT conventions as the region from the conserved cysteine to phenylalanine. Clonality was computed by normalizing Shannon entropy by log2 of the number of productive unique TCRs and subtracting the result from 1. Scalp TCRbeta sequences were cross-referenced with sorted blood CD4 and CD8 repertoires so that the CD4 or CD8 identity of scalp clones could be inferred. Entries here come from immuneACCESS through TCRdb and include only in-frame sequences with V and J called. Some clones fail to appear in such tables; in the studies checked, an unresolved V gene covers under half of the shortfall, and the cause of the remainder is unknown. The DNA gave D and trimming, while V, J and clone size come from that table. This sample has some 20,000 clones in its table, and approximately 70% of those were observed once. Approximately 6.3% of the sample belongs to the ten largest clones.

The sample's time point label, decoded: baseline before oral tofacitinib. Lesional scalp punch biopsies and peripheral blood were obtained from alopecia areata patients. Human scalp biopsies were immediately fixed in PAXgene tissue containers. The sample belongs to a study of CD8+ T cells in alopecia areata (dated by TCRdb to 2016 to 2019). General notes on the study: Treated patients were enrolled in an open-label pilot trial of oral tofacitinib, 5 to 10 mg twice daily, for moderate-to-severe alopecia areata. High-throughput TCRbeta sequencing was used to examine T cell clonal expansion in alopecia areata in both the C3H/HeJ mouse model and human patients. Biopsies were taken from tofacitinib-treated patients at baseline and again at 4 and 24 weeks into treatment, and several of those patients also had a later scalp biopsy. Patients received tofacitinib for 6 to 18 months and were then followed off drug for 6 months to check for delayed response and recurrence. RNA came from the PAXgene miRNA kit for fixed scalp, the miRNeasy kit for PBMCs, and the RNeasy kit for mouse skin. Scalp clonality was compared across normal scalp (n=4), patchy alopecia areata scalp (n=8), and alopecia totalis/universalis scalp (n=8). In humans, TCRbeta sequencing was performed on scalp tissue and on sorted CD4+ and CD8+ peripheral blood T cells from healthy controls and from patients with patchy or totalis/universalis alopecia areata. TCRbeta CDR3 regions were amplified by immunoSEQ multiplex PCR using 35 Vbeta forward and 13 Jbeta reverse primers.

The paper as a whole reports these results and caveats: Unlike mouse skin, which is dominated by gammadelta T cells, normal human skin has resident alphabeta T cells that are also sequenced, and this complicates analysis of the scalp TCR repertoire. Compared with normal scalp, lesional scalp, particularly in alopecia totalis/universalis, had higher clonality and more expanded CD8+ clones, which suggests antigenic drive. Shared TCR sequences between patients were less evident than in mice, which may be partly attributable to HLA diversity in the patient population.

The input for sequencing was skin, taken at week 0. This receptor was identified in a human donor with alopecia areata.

The DNA sequence is TGTGCCAGCCACAGGGAGGGCCTCTATGGCTACACCTTC. Its translation reads: CASHREGLYGYTF. The rearrangement combines TRBV2 with TRBJ1-2; TRBD1 could be the D gene, as 6 bases match. V drops 8 bases and J drops 4 bases, leaving 14 bases in between. CDR1 SNHLY and CDR2 FYNNEI are derived from the germline V gene. The CDR3 covers 13 residues, taking in both the cysteine and the phenylalanine. Solely the CDR3 DNA is kept, with 39 bases framed from the first base.